The source of this T cell receptor beta chain is a study of T cells after yellow fever vaccination (dated by TCRdb to about 2019). Background for the entire study: Libraries from fractions with low cell numbers were prepared with the SMART-Seq v4 Ultra Low Input RNA kit. Blood was collected at multiple timepoints before and after primary and secondary immunization, and bulk PBMC replicates and cell subsets were isolated. To track T-cell clones before and after primary and booster YFV17D yellow fever vaccination, bulk TCR alpha and beta repertoires were sequenced longitudinally. Two healthy male donors made up the cohort, one aged 18 to 30 years and the other aged 30 to 40 years. The study at large found these results: The secondary T-cell response was found to be weaker but faster than the primary response, with a peak reached on day 5 rather than on day 15. A small share of clonotypes occurred in both CD4 and CD8 compartments, likely arising from convergent recombination. Computational filtering was required because FACS-sorted repertoires could contain abundant contaminating clonotypes from the bulk population. Because only a couple of donors were included in the study, the extent to which the findings can be generalized is limited. Most clones expanded after primary vaccination (approximately 95% of CD4 and approximately 86% of CD8) were re-detected after the booster, suggesting that broad memory maintenance occurred.

A few counts support this clonotype. Its antigen is not yet known. It has no much larger one-base neighbor in the sample; base qualities were not kept. In light of the paper, this sample's treatment or condition label describes: live attenuated yellow fever vaccine strain. A standard Ficoll-Paque protocol was used to isolate PBMCs from peripheral blood. Dynabeads CD4 and CD8 positive selection kits were used to isolate CD4 and CD8 T-cell fractions. TriZol was used to extract RNA from bulk PBMCs, from CD4 and CD8 fractions, and from dextramer-positive and dextramer-negative fractions. TCR cDNA was synthesized by 5'RACE template switching, through which a universal primer site and unique molecular identifiers were introduced. cDNA synthesis was primed from both the TCR alpha and TCR beta constant segments. Library amplification involved two PCR steps, and the second step added sample barcodes and sequencing adapters. Sequencing of libraries was performed on Illumina HiSeq 2500 (2x100 bp) or NovaSeq (2x150 bp). In the source study's methods: Reads were demultiplexed and collapsed into UMI consensus sequences with MIGEC, and V(D)J alignment was performed with MiXCR. Vaccine-responding clonotypes were identified with edgeR using replicate PBMC samples, with FDR below 0.01 and a log2 fold change above 5 up to day 15 being required. Each bulk clonotype received a CD4 or CD8 identity based on whether the sequenced CD4 or CD8 repertoire contained that clonotype at higher abundance. TCRdb trimmed the raw reads at Q25, called clones with MiXCR and kept productive beta chains. When rows share a CDR3 protein, they turn into one entry using the most common DNA and genes. TCRdb's processing, not the authors', yielded these V and J calls. The sample table shows over 200,000 distinct CDR3 sequences, and over 6.5% are seen once. The ten largest clones add up to 0.85% to 1.2% of the sample.

Counted from cysteine to phenylalanine, this CDR3 has 12 amino acids. The entry retains the CDR3 DNA only, 36 bases that are in frame from base 1. CDR1 SQVTM and CDR2 ANQGSEA were looked up in the germline V gene. Between the V and J ends, shortened by 6 bases and 4 bases respectively, the junction contains 13 bases. Recombination joined TRBV29-1 with TRBJ2-7, with the D gene tentatively TRBD1 or TRBD2, based on 5 matching bases in each. The sample in question was CD4+ T cells sorted from PBMCs, obtained on the day of the yellow fever booster vaccination. The sequence was collected from a man aged 25-45 years who received the YFV17D yellow fever vaccine. The nucleotides read TGCAGCGTCGTCGATGGGGGTTACGAGCAGTACTTC. Its product reads: CSVVDGGYEQYF.